The 27 T cell receptor beta chains below all came from one sample that was sequenced in a study of T-cell memory formation after mild COVID-19. TCRdb re-called the 5' RACE reads with MiXCR, one entry per CDR3 protein. The sample shows 49,000 or so distinct CDR3 sequences, 7.3% of them seen only once. The source material was PBMCs or a T cell subset sorted from them (not recorded which). These receptors were collected from a young man who had mild COVID-19 (a few samples of this study predate the infection). Cell type and time point are not known.

This clonotype was seen a few times. The rearrangement links TRBV19 to TRBJ2-5; no definite D call. V was trimmed by 5 bases and J by 2 bases, leaving 9 bases between them. The CDR3 extends over 13 amino acids. In germline, CDR1 is LNHDA, CDR2 SQIVND (reference sequence). The CDR3 is CASSFGTQETQYF. Written as DNA, the CDR3 is TGTGCCAGTAGTTTCGGCACACAAGAGACCCAGTACTTC.

The table lists this clonotype with a few counts. The chain has TRBV7-9 and TRBJ2-3, with D unresolved. This CDR3 spans 14 amino acids. Trimming took off 5 bases at V and 2 bases at J, with 11 bases between the two ends. Germline values: CDR1 SEHNR, CDR2 FQNEAQ (reference sequence). CDR3 loop: CASSDTELTDTQYF. The DNA for the CDR3 is TGTGCCAGCAGCGATACAGAACTCACAGATACGCAGTATTTT.

This clonotype appeared many times. This chain links TRBV6-5 with TRBJ2-5; 14 bases line up with TRBD2. Per germline, CDR1 MNHEY and CDR2 SVGAGI. The V gene end was trimmed by 2 bases and the J gene end by 5 bases; junction bases not matched to a gene: 16. The CDR3 has 20 amino acids. The CDR3 DNA follows: TGTGCCAGCAGTTACCTGACTAGCGGGGGGGCCGGGGACAAACCGGAGACCCAGTACTTC. This translates into CASSYLTSGGAGDKPETQYF.

In this sample, this clonotype turned up a few times. The J gene is TRBJ2-5, the V gene TRBV5-1; 7 nucleotides match TRBD2. CDR1 SGHRS and CDR2 YFSETQ come from the germline V gene. V shed 0 bases, J shed 4 bases, and the junction held 3 bases outside the gene matches. CDR3 length: 14 amino acids. CDR3: CASSLEGGGETQYF. CDR3 nucleotide sequence: TGCGCCAGCAGCTTGGAGGGCGGGGGAGAGACCCAGTACTTC.

The rearrangement uses TRBV3-1 and TRBJ2-3; D is perhaps TRBD2 (6 bases). Germline CDR1 reads LGHDT; CDR2 reads YNNKEL (reference sequence). The V gene lost 0 bases and the J gene lost 3 bases, with 7 bases spanning the gap. This CDR3 is 14 amino acids long. DNA of the CDR3: TGTGCCAGCAGCCAAGAAGGGAGGACAGATACGCAGTATTTT. Its translation is CASSQEGRTDTQYF.

The table lists this clonotype with a few counts. This chain uses TRBV5-1 with TRBJ2-7, with 7 positions matching TRBD1. V gave up 4 bases and J gave up 5 bases; unmatched junction bases: 9. CDR3 length equals 14 residues. CDR1 SGHRS and CDR2 YFSETQ come from the germline V gene. The CDR3 loop is CASSPVTGNHEQYF. CDR3 coding DNA: TGCGCCAGCAGCCCGGTGACAGGGAACCACGAGCAGTACTTC.

The rearrangement joins TRBV6-5 to TRBJ1-1, with D possibly being TRBD1 (5 bases). Germline V gene lookup returns CDR1 MNHEY and CDR2 SVGAGI. Trimming stripped 6 bases from V and 11 bases from J, with 16 bases between. The CDR3 runs 12 residues. Here the CDR3 reads CASSPLRGIAFF. The CDR3 DNA reads TGTGCCAGCAGCCCCCTTCGGGGGATTGCTTTCTTT.

This clonotype showed up many times. The chain recombines TRBV7-2 with TRBJ2-7; D is possibly TRBD1 (6 bases). Trimming stripped 5 bases from V and 7 bases from J, with 15 bases between. The CDR3 is 13 amino acids. Germline CDR1 reads SGHTA; CDR2 reads FQGNSA. The CDR3 DNA follows: TGTGCCAGCAGCCCCAACAGGGTGCAAGAGCAGTACTTC. Translated, it gives CASSPNRVQEQYF.

This clonotype was counted many times. The J gene is TRBJ2-2, the V gene TRBV12-3 or TRBV12-4; D possibly corresponds to TRBD1 (6 bases). The CDR3 extends over 14 amino acids. Trimming took off 6 bases at V and 4 bases at J, with 12 bases between the two ends. The CDR3 loop reads CASREGGLTGELFF. Written as DNA, the CDR3 is TGTGCCAGCAGGGAAGGGGGTCTCACCGGGGAGCTGTTTTTT.

This clonotype has just a few counts. The chain recombines TRBV20-1 with TRBJ2-5; 7 bases are a match to TRBD2. The germline gives CDR1 DFQATT, CDR2 SNEGSKA (reference sequence). The CDR3 extends over 16 amino acids. V lost 3 bases to trimming and J lost 0 bases; unmatched junction nucleotides: 10. The DNA of the CDR3 is TGCAGTGCTAGCACGATCGCAGCGGGGTACCAAGAGACCCAGTACTTC. This gives the protein CSASTIAAGYQETQYF.

This clonotype has more than one count but fewer than ten. This chain joins TRBV20-1 and TRBJ1-5; weak D call: TRBD1 (6 bases). The V end lost 3 bases, the J end lost 1 base, and 13 bases lay between the germline ends. Germline loops: CDR1 DFQATT, CDR2 SNEGSKA (reference sequence). The CDR3 is 15 amino acids. CDR3 in amino acids: CSARPPGASNQPQHF. CDR3 DNA sequence: TGCAGTGCTAGGCCGCCAGGGGCGAGCAATCAGCCCCAGCATTTT.

The chain joins TRBV28 to TRBJ1-1; no clear D. V lost 5 bases and J lost 5, with 18 bases in between. This CDR3 is built from 15 residues. CDR1 MDHEN and CDR2 SYDVKM come from the germline V gene. Here the CDR3 DNA reads TGTGCCAGCAGTGGGTTCATTAGGGTCGAGACTGAAGCTTTCTTT. Translated: CASSGFIRVETEAFF.

The chain couples TRBV6-6 to TRBJ1-5; 9 nucleotides match TRBD1. CDR1 is MNHNY and CDR2 is SVGAGI in the germline V gene (reference sequence). Trimming cost V 5 bases and J 5 bases; bases outside gene matches: 1. There are 13 residues in the CDR3. The CDR3 DNA is TGTGCCAGCAGTAGACAGGGGGATCAGCCCCAGCATTTT. Its translation is CASSRQGDQPQHF.

The V call is TRBV12-3 or TRBV12-4, the J call TRBJ1-2, with D perhaps matching TRBD1 (5 bases). This CDR3 region has 16 residues. Trimming took 7 bases from V and 3 from J, leaving 21 bases between them. CDR3 region: CASITTGGSIYYGYTF. CDR3 in DNA: TGTGCCAGCATCACCACGGGGGGATCTATCTACTATGGCTACACCTTC.

At least ten counts were recorded for this clonotype. This sequence joins TRBV4-3 and TRBJ2-5; 13 bases fit TRBD2. This CDR3 is built from 16 residues. CDR1 and CDR2 from the germline V gene are LGHNA and YSLEER. V was clipped by 2 bases and J by 2 bases; unmatched bases: 2. This CDR3 reads CASSQRTSGGQETQYF. The CDR3 nucleotides are TGCGCCAGCAGCCAAAGGACTAGCGGGGGTCAAGAGACCCAGTACTTC.

This clonotype was counted ten times or more. The chain is built from TRBV29-1 and TRBJ1-5, with a possible D match to TRBD1 (5 bases). The V gene lost 4 bases and the J gene lost 2 bases, with 15 bases spanning the gap. Germline lookup yields CDR1 SQVTM and CDR2 ANQGSEA. The CDR3 is 15 residues long. In nucleotides, the CDR3 is TGCAGCGTTGTGTTGGGGCAGGCGGGCAATCAGCCCCAGCATTTT. It specifies CSVVLGQAGNQPQHF.

The chain joins TRBV9 to TRBJ2-1; 7 nucleotides align to TRBD2. The CDR3 runs 13 residues. Germline lookup yields CDR1 SGDLS and CDR2 YYNGEE. V was pared by 8 bases and J by 9 bases, with 11 bases of the junction left unmatched. The CDR3 bases are TGTGCCAGTGGCAGCGGGGTGGCACCTGAGCAGTTCTTC. Translated: CASGSGVAPEQFF.

The rearrangement links TRBV5-6 to TRBJ1-2; no clear D. Looked up from germline, CDR1 is SGHDT and CDR2 is YYEEEE. V shed 4 bases and J shed 7 bases, with 11 bases lying between them. This CDR3 is built from 12 residues. The chain's CDR3 is CASSIRTFGYTF. DNA of the CDR3: TGTGCCAGCAGCATTAGGACGTTTGGCTACACCTTC. Together with reference TRBV5-6 and TRBJ1-2, the CDR3 gives the full variable domain: DAGVTQSPTHLIKTRGQQVTLRCSPKSGHDTVSWYQQALGQGPQFIFQYYEEEERQRGNFPDRFSGHQFPNYSSELNVNALLLGDSALYLCASSIRTFGYTFGSGTRLTVV.

This clonotype was counted at least ten times. The rearrangement uses TRBV20-1 and TRBJ2-5; D remains unclear. The CDR3 sequence is 12 residues long. Germline loops: CDR1 DFQATT, CDR2 SNEGSKA (reference sequence). Between the trimmed V and J ends, which lost 0 bases and 6 bases, there was a span of 8 bases. The CDR3 here is CSARDSAQTQYF. CDR3 sequence (DNA): TGCAGTGCTAGAGATTCGGCCCAGACCCAGTACTTC.

This clonotype has at least ten counts. The chain combines TRBV12-3 or TRBV12-4 with TRBJ2-6; D is perhaps TRBD2 (7 bases). The CDR3 totals 18 residues. The V and J ends lost 6 bases and 0 bases respectively, with 18 bases between them. Written as DNA, the CDR3 is TGTGCCAGCAGGCCGAGGTGGGGGGGGGCCTCTGGGGCCAACGTCCTGACTTTC. Its protein product is CASRPRWGGASGANVLTF.

In its sample, this clonotype is medium-sized. J is TRBJ2-7 and V is TRBV7-2, with a weak D call TRBD2 (6 bases). V lost 5 bases and J lost 6, with 14 bases in between. Germline V gene data show CDR1 as SGHTA and CDR2 as FQGNSA. This CDR3 contains 13 residues. In nucleotides, the CDR3 is TGTGCCAGCAGCGACCGGAGGGAGCGCGAGCAGTACTTC. It translates to CASSDRREREQYF.

This clonotype was seen at least ten times. This rearrangement joins TRBV28 to TRBJ2-3, with 8 bases that match TRBD2. The CDR3 has 14 amino acids. The germline CDR1 and CDR2 sequences are MDHEN and SYDVKM. With V trimmed by 7 bases and J by 4 bases, 7 bases remained unmatched. The CDR3 region is CASTQRGGSDTQYF. DNA of the CDR3: TGTGCCAGCACCCAACGGGGGGGCTCAGATACGCAGTATTTT.

This clonotype was recorded at least ten times. V gene TRBV4-1 combines with J gene TRBJ1-1; 9 bases are shared with TRBD1. Germline CDR1 reads MGHRA; CDR2 reads YSYEKL. The J segment lost 2 bases and the V segment lost 4 bases, leaving 17 bases of the junction unmatched. The CDR3 is 19 residues long. The CDR3 nucleotides are TGCGCCAGCAGCCTATCGAACAGGGGGCAAGGTGGGGTAAACACTGAAGCTTTCTTT. Its protein product is CASSLSNRGQGGVNTEAFF.

This clonotype was recorded at least ten times. The chain employs TRBV4-3 and TRBJ2-3; a possible D gene is TRBD2 (5 bases). This CDR3 is built from 17 residues. Germline CDR1 is LGHNA and CDR2 is YSLEER. Trimming took off 4 bases at V and 5 bases at J, with 22 bases between the two ends. CDR3 amino acids: CASSRRGERLGEDTQYF. CDR3 DNA: TGCGCCAGCAGCCGCCGGGGAGAGCGCCTCGGGGAAGATACGCAGTATTTT.

In this sample, this clonotype turned up a few times. This chain connects TRBV5-1 to TRBJ2-5; D perhaps matches TRBD2 (6 bases). Trimming left V 0 bases short and J 5 bases short, with 14 bases between. Germline V CDR1 and CDR2: SGHRS, YFSETQ. The CDR3 has 15 amino acids. The CDR3 DNA reads TGCGCCAGCAGCTTGGATCCGGGAGAATGGGAGACCCAGTACTTC. It codes for CASSLDPGEWETQYF.

At least ten counts were recorded for this clonotype. V and J are TRBV5-4 and TRBJ2-1; possibly TRBD1 for D (5 bases). Germline V CDR1 and CDR2: SGHNT, YYREEE (reference sequence). The CDR3 has 12 residues. V was cut by 1 base and J by 15 bases, with 14 bases left in between. The CDR3 protein is CASSLLGQVGFF. The CDR3 coding sequence is TGTGCCAGCAGCTTGCTCGGACAAGTGGGGTTCTTC.

This clonotype came up many times. This chain uses TRBV7-9 with TRBJ2-3; 8 nucleotides match TRBD2. Trimming took 6 bases from V and 4 from J; bases not matched to a gene: 6. The CDR3 is 14 residues long. Germline V gene sequence: CDR1 SEHNR, CDR2 FQNEAQ (reference sequence). Here the CDR3 DNA reads TGTGCCAGCAGGACGGGAGGGTTCCCAGATACGCAGTATTTT. As protein: CASRTGGFPDTQYF.